Detailed here is one TCR beta chain. The source of the sample is a study of blood T cell repertoires in COVID-19. Study in general: T cells, B-cell-depleted T cells, or PBMCs supplied cDNA or gDNA.

TCRdb's copy holds only in-frame clones and misses some; the assay was immunoSEQ multiplex PCR. This sample has about 210,000 clones, with around 86% found just once. CDR1 is SGHNT and CDR2 is YYREEE in the germline V gene (reference sequence). The CDR3 contains 14 residues. V shed 4 bases, J shed 6 bases, and the junction held 9 bases outside the gene matches. Participants came from some 23 US areas, aged roughly 18 to 90 years. This rearrangement joins TRBV5-4 to TRBJ1-2; 7 nucleotides line up with TRBD1. The TCR originated in a woman between 45 and 60 years old with acute COVID-19. Sequenced: PBMCs or T cells enriched from blood (not recorded which). For the CDR3, the DNA is TGTGCCAGCAGCGGGGGCCCCGGGACAGATGGCTACACCTTC. Translation: CASSGGPGTDGYTF.